The clone carrying this TCR beta chain occurred many times. The antigen is undetermined. This CDR3 region has 16 residues. In germline, CDR1 is DFQATT, CDR2 SNEGSKA (reference sequence). Trimming removed 6 bases from V and 3 bases from J, with 21 bases in between. Disease lasting under 3 months, a NOSPECS grade of at least 4, and a Clinical Activity Score of at least 3 were features of the ophthalmopathy patients. This record belongs to a study of T cells in Graves' hyperthyroidism and ophthalmopathy. Overall study results and limits: Clonotypes that were expanded in thyroid above 0.001 mostly appeared in blood too. Progression to ophthalmopathy was predicted a median of 6.5 months early.

The CDR3 regions of TCR beta were amplified from RNA transcripts. The HTBI set primed first-round TCR CDR3 RT-PCR. In TCRdb, the multiplex PCR reads were re-called with MiXCR into one record per CDR3 protein. The data show 300,000 to 450,000 distinct CDR3 sequences, around a sixth seen once. Material for sequencing was blood. The gene calls are TRBV20-1 and TRBJ1-5; D unresolved. The sequence was collected from a woman aged 40 to 50 with Graves' ophthalmopathy. The CDR3 protein is CSADRRRSTLNQPQHF. CDR3 nucleotides: TGCAGTGCGGATAGACGCAGATCGACTCTCAATCAGCCCCAGCATTTT.